This entry lists 26 T cell receptor beta chains sequenced from one sample in a study of neurological immune-mediated disorders. Using its own MiXCR run on the 5' RACE reads, TCRdb lists one record per CDR3 protein. This sample has about 52,000 distinct CDR3 sequences, with about 3.7% found just once. Sequencing was carried out using PBMCs. The source is a man aged 60 to 75 with multiple sclerosis.

This clonotype appeared many times. The chain links TRBV5-8 to TRBJ2-7; a possible D gene is TRBD1 (6 bases). The ends were cut back, 4 bases at V and 2 bases at J, with 16 bases in the middle. Germline V gene sequence: CDR1 SGHTS, CDR2 YDEGEE. The CDR3 loop spans 15 amino acids. The CDR3 nucleotides are TGTGCCAGCAGCAAGTCGACAGGCGCCACCTACGAGCAGTACTTC. This sequence encodes CASSKSTGATYEQYF.

This clonotype was observed at least ten times. The V and J genes are TRBV12-3 or TRBV12-4 and TRBJ2-1; 7 nucleotides agree with TRBD1. The CDR3 is made up of 13 amino acids. Trimming took 8 bases from V and 7 from J; bases not matched to a gene: 8. The CDR3 region has the DNA TGTGCCAGCCATCCGGACAGGACAAATGAGCAGTTCTTC. Translation gives CASHPDRTNEQFF.

This clonotype showed up many times. This chain connects TRBV20-1 to TRBJ2-7; no reliable D call. Germline CDR1 reads DFQATT; CDR2 reads SNEGSKA (reference sequence). The V end lost 0 bases, the J end lost 2 bases, and 5 bases lay between the germline ends. The CDR3 runs 12 residues. CDR3 amino acids: CSARDVAYEQYF. CDR3 sequence (DNA): TGCAGTGCTAGAGATGTGGCCTACGAGCAGTACTTC.

The table lists this clonotype with many counts. This sequence joins TRBV2 and TRBJ2-5, with 8 bases matching TRBD2. Looked up from germline, CDR1 is SNHLY and CDR2 is FYNNEI. V was clipped by 3 bases and J by 2 bases; unmatched bases: 2. The CDR3 runs 14 residues. CDR3 nucleotide sequence: TGTGCCAGCAGTGATGGCGGGGGGCAAGAGACCCAGTACTTC. Translation gives CASSDGGGQETQYF.

This clonotype was seen repeatedly, ten times or more. The chain uses TRBV20-1 and TRBJ2-1; 13 bases align to TRBD2. V lost 2 bases, J lost 6 bases, and 4 bases stayed unmatched. The CDR3 has 15 amino acids. Germline CDR1 and CDR2: DFQATT and SNEGSKA (reference sequence). Here the CDR3 reads CSARTGLAGANEQFF. The CDR3 region has the DNA TGCAGTGCTAGAACCGGACTAGCGGGAGCCAATGAGCAGTTCTTC.

Judged by abundance, this clonotype is medium-sized. V gene TRBV3-1 combines with J gene TRBJ2-5; the D gene is possibly TRBD1 (5 bases). V lost 0 bases and J 5 bases, leaving 10 bases between the germline ends. Germline V CDR1 and CDR2: LGHDT, YNNKEL (reference sequence). The CDR3 runs to 14 residues. The CDR3, as DNA: TGTGCCAGCAGCCAAGAAGGGGATCTGGAGACCCAGTACTTC. This codes for CASSQEGDLETQYF.

J is TRBJ1-1 and V is TRBV20-1; D unresolved. Germline V gives CDR1 DFQATT, CDR2 SNEGSKA (reference sequence). CDR3 length: 13 residues. V was trimmed by 1 base and J by 3 bases, leaving 9 bases between them. The CDR3 sequence is CSARGPLHTEAFF. In DNA, the CDR3 is TGCAGTGCTAGAGGGCCCCTGCACACTGAAGCTTTCTTT.

This clonotype was observed many times. The rearrangement links TRBV10-2 to TRBJ2-7, with D possibly matching TRBD2 (5 bases). The ends were cut back, 7 bases at V and 6 bases at J, with 10 bases in the middle. This CDR3 has 11 amino acids. From germline, CDR1 is WSHSY and CDR2 SAAADI. CDR3 DNA sequence: TGCGCCAGCACATCACGGGGCGAGCAGTACTTC. Translation: CASTSRGEQYF.

This clonotype was seen at least ten times. The rearrangement joins TRBV5-4 to TRBJ2-7, with TRBD1 matching 7 bases. Germline-derived CDR1 and CDR2 are SGHNT and YYREEE (reference sequence). J lost 3 bases, V lost 4 bases, and 7 bases had no gene match. The CDR3 length is 14 residues. CDR3 sequence reads: CASSRGRGLYEQYF. The CDR3 bases are TGTGCCAGCAGCAGGGGGCGCGGCCTCTACGAGCAGTACTTC.

This clonotype has a count of ten or more. The rearrangement uses TRBV20-1 and TRBJ2-7; TRBD2 agrees at 14 bases. The CDR3 spans 15 residues. The V gene end was trimmed by 3 bases and the J gene end by 7 bases; junction bases not matched to a gene: 8. CDR1 is DFQATT and CDR2 is SNEGSKA in the germline V gene (reference sequence). Here the CDR3 DNA reads TGCAGTGCTAGCGGGACTAGCGGGAGAGTAGAAGAGCAGTACTTC. Its protein is CSASGTSGRVEEQYF.

This clonotype was seen ten or more times. The chain is built from TRBV7-3 and TRBJ1-1, with a tentative D call TRBD1 (6 bases). Germline CDR1 SGHTA, CDR2 FQGTGA. The ends were cut back, 5 bases at V and 6 bases at J, with 16 bases in the middle. The CDR3 has 14 amino acids. The CDR3 nucleotides are TGTGCCAGCAGCCTACACACAGGGTCCGCTGAAGCTTTCTTT. It translates to CASSLHTGSAEAFF.

This clonotype occurred many times. This chain connects TRBV11-1 to TRBJ2-5; D call uncertain. The CDR3 loop spans 14 amino acids. Per germline, CDR1 SGHAT and CDR2 FQDESV (reference sequence). The V end lost 1 base, the J end lost 0 bases, and 6 bases lay between the germline ends. The CDR3 nucleotides are TGTGCCAGCAGCTTAGATGCAAACCAAGAGACCCAGTACTTC. As protein: CASSLDANQETQYF.

Details on this clonotype: Without the conserved terminal phenylalanine or tryptophan, this CDR3 likely stems from a read error. The chain links TRBV20-1 to TRBJ1-6; no clear D. The CDR3 length is 15 residues. CDR1 and CDR2 (germline): DFQATT, SNEGSKA (reference sequence). Trimming left V 5 bases short and J 0 bases short, with 11 bases between. CDR3 coding DNA: TGCAGTGCTGGCAGCTTGGCCTCCTATAATTCACCCCTCCACAAT. Translated: CSAGSLASYNSPLHN.

This clonotype came up many times. The rearrangement joins TRBV7-8 to TRBJ2-7; possibly TRBD2 for D (7 bases). This CDR3 has 13 amino acids. Germline V gene sequence: CDR1 SGHVS, CDR2 FQNEAQ. Trimming cost V 6 bases and J 5 bases, with 14 bases left between them. DNA for the CDR3: TGTGCCAGCAGGGTGGGGGGGCTCGACGAGCAGTACTTC. Encoded protein: CASRVGGLDEQYF.

This clonotype came up many times. The V gene is TRBV3-1, the J gene TRBJ1-3; possible D gene TRBD1, 5 bases. In germline, CDR1 is LGHDT, CDR2 YNNKEL (reference sequence). Deletions cut 1 base from V and 4 bases from J, with 14 bases between. The CDR3 totals 16 residues. The DNA for the CDR3 is TGTGCCAGCAGCCAAGGATTGCGGGGGAGCGGAAACACCATATATTTT. This translates into CASSQGLRGSGNTIYF.

A few counts support this clonotype. The rearrangement joins TRBV15 to TRBJ2-6, with TRBD1 matching over 9 bases. The CDR3 has 18 amino acids. The V and J ends lost 2 bases and 2 bases, in that order; junction bases with no gene match: 7. The germline V gene encodes CDR1 LNHNV and CDR2 YYDKDF (reference sequence). This CDR3 reads CATSRRGQGFAGANVLTF. The DNA of the CDR3 is TGTGCCACCAGCAGAAGGGGACAGGGTTTTGCTGGGGCCAACGTCCTGACTTTC.

The chain links TRBV7-9 to TRBJ2-5; no clear D gene. V lost 7 bases to trimming and J lost 2 bases, with 5 bases between them. Germline V gene sequence: CDR1 SEHNR, CDR2 FQNEAQ (reference sequence). The CDR3 consists of 11 residues. The CDR3 loop is CASTPQETQYF. Written as DNA, the CDR3 is TGTGCCAGCACCCCTCAAGAGACCCAGTACTTC.

This clonotype has at least ten counts. The J gene is TRBJ2-1, the V gene TRBV5-5; D assignment may be TRBD1 or TRBD2 (6 bases each). This CDR3 region has 15 residues. Germline CDR1 and CDR2: SGHKS and YYEKEE (reference sequence). With 3 bases removed from V and 0 bases from J, the gap between germline ends came to 10 bases. The CDR3 DNA is TGTGCCAGCAGCTCCGAGGGGGGCTCCTACAATGAGCAGTTCTTC. Translation: CASSSEGGSYNEQFF.

The gene calls are TRBV27 and TRBJ2-5, with 7 positions matching TRBD2. V dropped 4 bases and J dropped 5; count of bases not matched to a gene: 7. Germline lookup yields CDR1 MNHEY and CDR2 SMNVEV (reference sequence). The CDR3 is 14 amino acids. CDR3 sequence reads: CASSWKGREETQYF. CDR3 DNA sequence: TGTGCCAGCAGTTGGAAGGGGCGGGAGGAGACCCAGTACTTC.

The V call is TRBV28, the J call TRBJ2-1; TRBD2 aligns across 8 bases. Germline CDR1 and CDR2: MDHEN and SYDVKM. The CDR3 runs 15 residues. V was clipped by 6 bases and J by 8 bases; unmatched bases: 12. The CDR3 loop is CASSYSGSRLDEQFF. CDR3 nucleotides: TGTGCCAGCAGCTACAGCGGGAGCCGTCTGGATGAGCAGTTCTTC.

This clonotype showed up many times. V usage is TRBV10-2 and J usage is TRBJ2-2, with D hard to call. Trimming left V 7 bases short and J 2 bases short, with 11 bases between. Germline CDR1 and CDR2: WSHSY and SAAADI. The CDR3 extends over 14 amino acids. In DNA form, the CDR3 reads TGCGCCAGCACGAGGACCGGAAACACCGGGGAGCTGTTTTTT. Translating gives CASTRTGNTGELFF.

This clonotype was seen repeatedly, ten times or more. V and J are TRBV20-1 and TRBJ1-5, with 9 bases matching TRBD1. The CDR3 length is 17 residues. J lost 3 bases, V lost 2 bases, and 11 bases had no gene match. In germline, CDR1 is DFQATT, CDR2 SNEGSKA (reference sequence). The CDR3 reads CSARPPRDRDYNQPQHF. Here the CDR3 DNA reads TGCAGTGCTAGACCCCCCCGGGACAGGGATTACAATCAGCCCCAGCATTTT.

This clonotype was counted at least ten times. The V and J genes are TRBV7-9 and TRBJ2-2; 10 positions match TRBD1. J gave up 7 bases and V 5 bases, and 7 bases lay outside the gene matches. CDR3 size: 15 residues. Per germline, CDR1 SEHNR and CDR2 FQNEAQ (reference sequence). The CDR3 region has the DNA TGTGCCAGCAGCCCCGGGACAGGGGACTTCGGGGAGCTGTTTTTT. Protein: CASSPGTGDFGELFF.

This clonotype was seen many times. The genes are TRBV27 and TRBJ2-5; TRBD2 is a possible D gene (5 bases). Germline CDR1 and CDR2: MNHEY and SMNVEV (reference sequence). The CDR3 loop spans 17 amino acids. V was shortened by 6 bases and J by 2 bases, with 22 bases between the two germline ends. The CDR3 sequence: CASRIEGGRHRQETQYF. The CDR3 region has the DNA TGTGCCAGCAGAATTGAGGGTGGCAGGCATAGGCAAGAGACCCAGTACTTC.

At least ten counts were recorded for this clonotype. The rearrangement links TRBV15 to TRBJ2-1; D gene uncertain. Trimming left V 6 bases short and J 0 bases short, with 15 bases between. The CDR3 is made up of 16 amino acids. Germline-derived CDR1 and CDR2 are LNHNV and YYDKDF (reference sequence). The CDR3 sequence: CATRDRTNNSYNEQFF. CDR3 bases: TGTGCCACCAGAGACCGGACCAACAACTCCTACAATGAGCAGTTCTTC.

The table lists this clonotype with many counts. The J gene is TRBJ2-7, the V gene TRBV6-5, with D possibly being TRBD1 (6 bases). Germline V CDR1 and CDR2: MNHEY, SVGAGI. The germline V and J ends were trimmed by 6 bases and 0 bases, with 15 bases remaining between them. The CDR3 is 15 amino acids. The DNA for the CDR3 is TGTGCCAGCAGGACGCAGGGGTTCAGCTCCTACGAGCAGTACTTC. It translates to CASRTQGFSSYEQYF.